These 5 T cell receptor beta chains originate from one sample sequenced in a study of monozygotic twins with inflammatory bowel disease. With the 5' RACE reads reprocessed, TCRdb shows one record per CDR3 protein and no DNA. The specimen's table records 300,000 to 400,000 distinct CDR3 sequences. Sequenced input: blood. The receptors here all came from a human donor with ulcerative colitis or Crohn's disease, or a healthy co-twin of an affected twin (not recorded which).

The J gene is TRBJ2-3, the V gene TRBV5-6. The CDR3 is 14 amino acids. Germline assignment: CDR1 SGHDT and CDR2 YYEEEE. CDR3 region: CASSLGRVTDTQYF. Full variable domain (missing parts from reference TRBV5-6 and TRBJ2-3): DAGVTQSPTHLIKTRGQQVTLRCSPKSGHDTVSWYQQALGQGPQFIFQYYEEEERQRGNFPDRFSGHQFPNYSSELNVNALLLGDSALYLCASSLGRVTDTQYFGPGTRLTVL.

The gene calls are TRBV30 and TRBJ1-2; TCRdb outputs TRBD1, but without DNA this stays unchecked. The CDR3 consists of 14 residues. CDR1 is GTSNPN, CDR2 SVGIG, per germline (reference sequence). The CDR3 sequence is CAWSGLGQSSGYTF. Using reference TRBV30 and TRBJ1-2 for the parts outside the CDR3, the full variable domain is SQTIHQWPATLVQPVGSPLSLECTVEGTSNPNLYWYRQAAGRGLQLLFYSVGIGQISSEVPQNLSASRPQDRQFILSSKKLLLSDSGFYLCAWSGLGQSSGYTFGSGTRLTVV.

The CDR3 protein is CAAEQGLSYEQYF. The chain is built from TRBV20-1 and TRBJ2-7; TCRdb proposes TRBD1, but this gene call is untestable without DNA. This CDR3 spans 13 amino acids. Germline assignment: CDR1 DFQATT and CDR2 SNEGSKA (reference sequence).

The chain uses TRBV12-3 or TRBV12-4 and TRBJ2-1; the TRBD2 assignment by TCRdb is unverifiable without DNA. CDR3 length: 15 amino acids. CDR3 sequence reads: CASSAGTSGYNEQIF.

The chain combines TRBV6-6 with TRBJ2-7. Germline CDR1 MNHNY, CDR2 SVGAGI (reference sequence). The CDR3 runs 12 residues. Here the CDR3 reads CASSYLRNEQYF.